This T cell receptor beta chain was identified in a study of T-cell memory formation after mild COVID-19. Findings and caveats of the study: Second-wave clones that peaked on day 37 lacked confirmed SARS-CoV-2 specificity. Clones contracting over day 15 to 85 were CD4/CD8 balanced, with later expanders leaning CD4+. Mainly CM and EM harbored the contracting CD4+ clones; mainly EMRA harbored the CD8+ ones.

Barcoded TCR alpha and TCR beta cDNA libraries with UMIs came from 5'RACE using constant-segment primers. Each CDR3 protein is one row after TCRdb ran MiXCR on the 5' RACE reads. The data show a few hundred thousand distinct CDR3 sequences, roughly a tenth seen once. This clonotype was counted at least ten times. Its antigen is unidentified. Sequenced input: PBMCs or a T cell subset sorted from them (not recorded which). This TCR came from a man aged 18 to 29 who had mild COVID-19 (a few samples of this study predate the infection). Cell type and time point are not known.

The CDR3 coding sequence is TGTGCCAGCAGCCTCAATGGACAAGACACCGGGGAGCTGTTTTTT. Translation: CASSLNGQDTGELFF. The chain uses TRBV12-3 or TRBV12-4 and TRBJ2-2, with TRBD1 as a possible D gene (5 bases). The length of the CDR3 is 15 residues. Trimming stripped 6 bases from V and 3 bases from J, with 14 bases between.